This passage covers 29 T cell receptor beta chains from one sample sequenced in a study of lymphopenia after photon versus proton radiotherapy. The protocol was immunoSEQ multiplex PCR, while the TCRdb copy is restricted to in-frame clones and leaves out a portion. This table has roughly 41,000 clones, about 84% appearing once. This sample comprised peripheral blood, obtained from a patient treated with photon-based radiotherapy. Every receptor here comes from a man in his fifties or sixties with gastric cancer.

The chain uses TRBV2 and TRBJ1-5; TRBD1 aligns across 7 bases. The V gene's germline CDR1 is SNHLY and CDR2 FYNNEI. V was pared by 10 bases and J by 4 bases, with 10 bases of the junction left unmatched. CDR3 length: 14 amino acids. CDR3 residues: CATRRGLGNQPQHF. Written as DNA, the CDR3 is TGTGCCACCAGGAGGGGGCTTGGGAATCAGCCCCAGCATTTT.

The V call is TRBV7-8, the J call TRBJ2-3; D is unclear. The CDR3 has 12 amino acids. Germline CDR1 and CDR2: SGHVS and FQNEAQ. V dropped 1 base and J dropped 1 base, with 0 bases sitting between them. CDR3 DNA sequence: TGTGCCAGCAGCTTAGGCACAGATACGCAGTATTTT. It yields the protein CASSLGTDTQYF.

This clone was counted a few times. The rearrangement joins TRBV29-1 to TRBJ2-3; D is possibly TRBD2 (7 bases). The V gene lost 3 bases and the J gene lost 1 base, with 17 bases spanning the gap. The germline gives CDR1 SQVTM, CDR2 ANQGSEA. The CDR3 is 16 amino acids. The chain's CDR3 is CSVEGGRGFGTDTQYF. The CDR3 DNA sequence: TGCAGCGTTGAGGGGGGGCGAGGGTTCGGCACAGATACGCAGTATTTT.

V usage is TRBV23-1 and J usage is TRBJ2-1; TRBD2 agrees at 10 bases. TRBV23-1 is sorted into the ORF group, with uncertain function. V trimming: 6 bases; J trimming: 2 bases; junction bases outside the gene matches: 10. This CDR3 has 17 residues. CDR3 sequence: CASSPRTLAGAYNEQFF. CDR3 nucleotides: TGCGCCAGCAGCCCCAGAACTCTAGCGGGAGCCTACAATGAGCAGTTCTTC.

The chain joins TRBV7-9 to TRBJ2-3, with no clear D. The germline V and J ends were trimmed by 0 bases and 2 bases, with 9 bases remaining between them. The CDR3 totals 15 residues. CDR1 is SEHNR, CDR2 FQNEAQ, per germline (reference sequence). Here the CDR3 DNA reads TGTGCCAGCAGCTTAGCGGGGTACTCCACAGATACGCAGTATTTT. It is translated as CASSLAGYSTDTQYF. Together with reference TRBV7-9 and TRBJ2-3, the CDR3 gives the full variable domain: DTGVSQNPRHKITKRGQNVTFRCDPISEHNRLYWYRQTLGQGPEFLTYFQNEAQLEKSRLLSDRFSAERPKGSFSTLEIQRTEQGDSAMYLCASSLAGYSTDTQYFGPGTRLTVL.

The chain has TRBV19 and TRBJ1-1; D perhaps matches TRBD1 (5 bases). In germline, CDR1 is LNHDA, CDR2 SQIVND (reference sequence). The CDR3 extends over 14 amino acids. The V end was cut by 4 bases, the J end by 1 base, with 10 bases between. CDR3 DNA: TGTGCCAGTAGTAATTGGCAGGGGAACACTGAAGCTTTCTTT. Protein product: CASSNWQGNTEAFF.

CDR3 residues: CASSSGLAAPGELFF. The DNA for the CDR3 is TGTGCCAGCAGCTCAGGACTAGCGGCCCCCGGGGAGCTGTTTTTT. This chain links TRBV11-3 with TRBJ2-2; TRBD2 agrees at 10 bases. Looked up from germline, CDR1 is SGHNT and CDR2 is YENEEA. The CDR3 covers 15 residues. After removal of 4 bases from V and 6 bases from J, the junction contained 5 bases not matched to a gene.

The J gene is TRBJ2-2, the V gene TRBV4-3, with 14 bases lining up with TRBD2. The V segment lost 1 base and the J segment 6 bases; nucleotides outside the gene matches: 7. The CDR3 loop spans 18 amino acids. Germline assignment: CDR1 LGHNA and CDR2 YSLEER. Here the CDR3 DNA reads TGCGCCAGCAGCCAAGCCGGGACTAGCGGGAGATTCGCCGGGGAGCTGTTTTTT. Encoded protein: CASSQAGTSGRFAGELFF.

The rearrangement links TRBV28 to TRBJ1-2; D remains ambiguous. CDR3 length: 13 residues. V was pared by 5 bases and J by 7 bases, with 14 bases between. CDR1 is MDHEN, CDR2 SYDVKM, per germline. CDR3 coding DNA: TGTGCCAGCAGTCCCCGGCGACGCGGTGGCTACACCTTC. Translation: CASSPRRRGGYTF.

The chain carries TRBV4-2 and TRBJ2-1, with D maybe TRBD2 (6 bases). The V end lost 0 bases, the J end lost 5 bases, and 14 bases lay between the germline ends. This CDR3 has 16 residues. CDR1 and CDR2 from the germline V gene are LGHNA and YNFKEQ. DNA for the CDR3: TGTGCCAGCAGCCAAGATGTCACCGGGACTCACAATGAGCAGTTCTTC. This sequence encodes CASSQDVTGTHNEQFF.

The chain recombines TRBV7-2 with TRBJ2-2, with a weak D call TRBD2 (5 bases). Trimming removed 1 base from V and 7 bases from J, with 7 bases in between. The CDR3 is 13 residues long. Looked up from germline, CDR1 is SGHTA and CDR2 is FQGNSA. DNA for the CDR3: TGTGCCAGCAGCTTAGGTAGCGTCGGGGAGCTGTTTTTT. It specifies CASSLGSVGELFF. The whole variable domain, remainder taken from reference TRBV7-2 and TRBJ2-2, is GAGVSQSPSNKVTEKGKDVELRCDPISGHTALYWYRQSLGQGLEFLIYFQGNSAPDKSGLPSDRFSAERTGGSVSTLTIQRTQQEDSAVYLCASSLGSVGELFFGEGSRLTVL.

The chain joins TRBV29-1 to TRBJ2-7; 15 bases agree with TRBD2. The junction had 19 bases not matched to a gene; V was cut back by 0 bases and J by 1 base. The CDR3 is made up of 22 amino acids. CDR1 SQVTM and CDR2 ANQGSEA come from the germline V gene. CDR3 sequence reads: CSVEEAPSWTSGRATTSYEQYF. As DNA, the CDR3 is TGCAGCGTTGAAGAGGCCCCAAGCTGGACTAGCGGGAGGGCCACAACGTCCTACGAGCAGTACTTC.

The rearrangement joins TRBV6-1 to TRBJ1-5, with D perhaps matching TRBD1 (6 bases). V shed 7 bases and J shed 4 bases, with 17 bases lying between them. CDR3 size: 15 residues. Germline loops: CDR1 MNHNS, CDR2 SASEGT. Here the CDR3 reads CASTDRRTDNQPQHF. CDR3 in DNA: TGTGCCAGCACCGACAGGCGGACCGATAATCAGCCCCAGCATTTT.

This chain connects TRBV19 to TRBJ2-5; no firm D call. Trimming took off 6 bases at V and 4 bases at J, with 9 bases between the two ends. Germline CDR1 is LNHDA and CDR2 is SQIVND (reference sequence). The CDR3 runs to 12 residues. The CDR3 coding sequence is TGTGCCAGTAGCCCCTCGCGAGAGACCCAGTACTTC. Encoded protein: CASSPSRETQYF.

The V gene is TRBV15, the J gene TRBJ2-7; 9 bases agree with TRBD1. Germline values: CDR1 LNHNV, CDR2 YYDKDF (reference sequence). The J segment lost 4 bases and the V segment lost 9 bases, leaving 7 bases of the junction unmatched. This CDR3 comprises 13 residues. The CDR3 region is CATGTGTGYEQYF. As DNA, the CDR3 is TGTGCCACGGGGACCGGGACAGGGTACGAGCAGTACTTC.

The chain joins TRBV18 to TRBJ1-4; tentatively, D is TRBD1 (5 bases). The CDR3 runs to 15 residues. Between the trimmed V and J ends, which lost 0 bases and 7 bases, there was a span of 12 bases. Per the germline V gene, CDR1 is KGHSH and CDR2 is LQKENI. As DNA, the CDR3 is TGTGCCAGCTCACCACCGTGGGGGGGGAGTGAAAAACTGTTTTTT. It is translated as CASSPPWGGSEKLFF.

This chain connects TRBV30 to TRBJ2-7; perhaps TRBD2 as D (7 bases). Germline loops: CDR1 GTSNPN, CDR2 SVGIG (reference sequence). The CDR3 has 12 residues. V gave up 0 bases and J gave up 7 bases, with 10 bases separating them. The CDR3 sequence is CAWSVGGGEQYF. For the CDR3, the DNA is TGTGCCTGGAGTGTAGGGGGGGGAGAGCAGTACTTC.

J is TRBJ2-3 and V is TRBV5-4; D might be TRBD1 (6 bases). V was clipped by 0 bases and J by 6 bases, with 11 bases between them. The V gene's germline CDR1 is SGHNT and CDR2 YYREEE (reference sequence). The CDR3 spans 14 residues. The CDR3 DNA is TGTGCCAGCAGCTTGGGGGTCCAGGGGGATACGCAGTATTTT. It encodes CASSLGVQGDTQYF.

The CDR3 region has the DNA TGCAGCGTTGGCCCCCCACTAGCGGGAGAACCCGATGAGCAGTTCTTC. It is translated as CSVGPPLAGEPDEQFF. This chain connects TRBV29-1 to TRBJ2-1; 11 bases line up with TRBD2. The germline gives CDR1 SQVTM, CDR2 ANQGSEA. The CDR3 extends over 16 amino acids. The junction had 13 bases not matched to a gene; V was cut back by 4 bases and J by 8 bases.

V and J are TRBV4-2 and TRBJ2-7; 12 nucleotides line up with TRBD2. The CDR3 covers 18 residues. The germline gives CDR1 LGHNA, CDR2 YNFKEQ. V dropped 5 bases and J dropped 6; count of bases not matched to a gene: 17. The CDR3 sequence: CASSSGAKGLAGLGEQYF. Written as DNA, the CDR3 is TGTGCCAGCAGCTCAGGGGCTAAAGGACTAGCGGGACTTGGCGAGCAGTACTTC.

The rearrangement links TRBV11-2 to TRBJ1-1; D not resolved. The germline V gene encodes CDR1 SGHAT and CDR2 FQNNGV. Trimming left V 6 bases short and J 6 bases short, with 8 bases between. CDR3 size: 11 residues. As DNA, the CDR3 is TGTGCCAGCAGAGAGGGTTCTGAAGCTTTCTTT. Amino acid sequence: CASREGSEAFF.

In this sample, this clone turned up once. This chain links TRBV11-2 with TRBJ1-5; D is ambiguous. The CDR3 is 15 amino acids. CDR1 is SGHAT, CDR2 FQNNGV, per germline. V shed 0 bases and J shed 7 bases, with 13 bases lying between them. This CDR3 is CASSLDSGSQQPQHF. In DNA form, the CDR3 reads TGTGCCAGCAGCTTAGATTCCGGGTCGCAACAGCCCCAGCATTTT.

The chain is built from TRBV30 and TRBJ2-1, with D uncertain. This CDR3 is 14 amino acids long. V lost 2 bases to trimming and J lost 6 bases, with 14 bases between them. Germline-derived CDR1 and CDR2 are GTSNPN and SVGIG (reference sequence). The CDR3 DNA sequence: TGTGCCTGGAGTCCTAATCTAAAGACCAATGAGCAGTTCTTC. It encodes CAWSPNLKTNEQFF.

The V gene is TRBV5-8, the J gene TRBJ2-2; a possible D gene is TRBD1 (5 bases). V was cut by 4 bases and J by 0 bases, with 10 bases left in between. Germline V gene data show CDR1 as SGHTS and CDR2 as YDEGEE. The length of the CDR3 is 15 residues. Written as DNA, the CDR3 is TGTGCCAGCAGCCGGCGGACAACGAACACCGGGGAGCTGTTTTTT. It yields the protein CASSRRTTNTGELFF. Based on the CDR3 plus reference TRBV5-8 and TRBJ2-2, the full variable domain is EAGVTQSPTHLIKTRGQQATLRCSPISGHTSVYWYQQALGLGLQFLLWYDEGEERNRGNFPPRFSGRQFPNYSSELNVNALELEDSALYLCASSRRTTNTGELFFGEGSRLTVL.

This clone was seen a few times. CDR3 in amino acids: CASSLRGGTRGNEQFF. The CDR3 DNA follows: TGTGCCAGCAGCTTAAGGGGTGGGACTAGGGGTAATGAGCAGTTCTTC. The rearrangement links TRBV7-3 to TRBJ2-1; 8 bases line up with TRBD2. The trim removed 1 base at V and 7 bases at J, leaving 9 bases unmatched. Per the germline V gene, CDR1 is SGHTA and CDR2 is FQGTGA. CDR3 length equals 16 residues.

This CDR3 reads CASGGGATKNIQYF. The CDR3 region has the DNA TGTGCCAGCGGCGGGGGGGCTACCAAAAACATTCAGTACTTC. V is TRBV19 and J is TRBJ2-4; 9 positions agree with TRBD2. Germline-derived CDR1 and CDR2 are LNHDA and SQIVND (reference sequence). There are 14 residues in the CDR3. V lost 9 bases to trimming and J lost 2 bases; unmatched junction nucleotides: 5.

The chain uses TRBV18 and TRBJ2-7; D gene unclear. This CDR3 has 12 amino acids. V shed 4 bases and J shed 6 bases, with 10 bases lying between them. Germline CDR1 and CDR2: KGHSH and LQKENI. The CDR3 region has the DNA TGTGCCAGCTCACGAGGTAGTGGCGAGCAGTACTTC. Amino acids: CASSRGSGEQYF.

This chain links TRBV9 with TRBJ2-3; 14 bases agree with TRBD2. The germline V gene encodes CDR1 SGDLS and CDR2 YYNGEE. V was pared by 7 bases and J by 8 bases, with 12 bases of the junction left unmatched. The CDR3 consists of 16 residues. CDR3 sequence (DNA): TGTGCCAGCTCAGAGGGACTAGCGGGAGTTAAGGTTACGCAGTATTTT. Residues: CASSEGLAGVKVTQYF. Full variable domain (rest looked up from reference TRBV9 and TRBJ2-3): DSGVTQTPKHLITATGQRVTLRCSPRSGDLSVYWYQQSLDQGLQFLIQYYNGEERAKGNILERFSAQQFPDLHSELNLSSLELGDSALYFCASSEGLAGVKVTQYFGPGTRLTVL.

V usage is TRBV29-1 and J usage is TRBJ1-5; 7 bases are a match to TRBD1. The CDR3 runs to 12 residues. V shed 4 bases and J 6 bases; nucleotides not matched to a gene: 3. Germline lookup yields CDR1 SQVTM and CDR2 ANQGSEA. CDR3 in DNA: TGCAGCGTTGGACAGGGCGGTCAGCCCCAGCATTTT. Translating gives CSVGQGGQPQHF.